The 9 T cell receptor beta chains listed next were all sequenced from one sample in a study of Graves' ophthalmopathy and Graves' hyperthyroidism. Amplification from RNA transcripts yielded the TCR beta CDR3 regions. Amplification began with first-round RT-PCR using HTBI primers, then second-round multiplex PCR was performed. TCRdb re-called the multiplex PCR reads with MiXCR, one entry per CDR3 protein. The table has about 240,000 distinct CDR3 sequences, around 42% seen once; the top ten hold around half. The source material was peripheral blood. Receptors were obtained from an adult man with Graves' ophthalmopathy.

The chain combines TRBV12-3 or TRBV12-4 with TRBJ2-7; D not certain. This CDR3 contains 13 residues. The ends were cut back, 8 bases at V and 9 bases at J, with 20 bases in the middle. Here the CDR3 DNA reads TGTGCCAGCGCATACAGAGAGGAACGCGGGCAGTACTTC. Translating gives CASAYREERGQYF.

This clonotype came up a few times. CDR3 loop: CASSQDDRNTYEQYF. CDR3 nucleotides: TGCGCCAGCAGCCAAGACGACAGGAATACCTACGAGCAGTACTTC. The rearrangement uses TRBV4-1 and TRBJ2-7; D might be TRBD1 (6 bases). The V end was cut by 0 bases, the J end by 2 bases, with 11 bases between. The CDR3 is 15 amino acids. Germline V gene data show CDR1 as MGHRA and CDR2 as YSYEKL.

In this sample, this clonotype turned up a few times. Germline is not matched at one junction end, which may reflect a read error. V gene TRBV14 combines with J gene TRBJ2-6; D assignment may be TRBD1 or TRBD2 (5 bases each). This CDR3 has 17 residues. CDR1 is SGHDN and CDR2 is FVKESK in the germline V gene. CDR3 sequence reads: CASSRSVLGTGVNVLTF. The CDR3 region has the DNA TGTGCCAGCAGCCGGTCGGTCCTCGGGACCGGGGTCAACGTCCTGACTTTC.

The chain employs TRBV6-1 and TRBJ2-7; the D is unclear. This CDR3 has 11 residues. Per germline, CDR1 MNHNS and CDR2 SASEGT. The V end was cut by 5 bases, the J end by 6 bases, with 8 bases between. As DNA, the CDR3 is TGTGCCAGCAGTTACCATTTCGAGCAGTACTTC. This codes for CASSYHFEQYF.

This clonotype showed up many times. The chain employs TRBV12-3 or TRBV12-4 and TRBJ1-5; perhaps TRBD1 as D (5 bases). The CDR3 has 15 amino acids. Trimming removed 3 bases from V and 0 bases from J, with 9 bases in between. CDR3 sequence reads: CASSFGGNSNQPQHF. DNA for the CDR3: TGTGCCAGCAGTTTTGGGGGAAATAGCAATCAGCCCCAGCATTTT.

As regards this clonotype: The junction does not match germline at one end; this may be a read error. The rearrangement joins TRBV20-1 to TRBJ2-7, with D tentatively TRBD2 (5 bases). The CDR3 extends over 14 amino acids. Germline loops: CDR1 DFQATT, CDR2 SNEGSKA (reference sequence). CDR3: CGATPGSAGGEQYF. In nucleotides, the CDR3 is TGCGGTGCTACCCCCGGCTCGGCCGGCGGGGAGCAGTACTTC.

V gene TRBV29-1 combines with J gene TRBJ1-2, with TRBD1 identical over 7 bases. The V gene end was trimmed by 6 bases and the J gene end by 7 bases; junction bases not matched to a gene: 8. The length of the CDR3 is 12 residues. CDR1 and CDR2 from the germline V gene are SQVTM and ANQGSEA. The CDR3 is CSVRTGGGGYTF. CDR3 coding DNA: TGCAGCGTGAGGACAGGTGGTGGTGGCTACACCTTC.

This clonotype was observed a single time. The chain has TRBV7-3 and TRBJ2-2; a weak D match, TRBD2 (6 bases). This CDR3 has 16 residues. Trimming took off 1 base at V and 4 bases at J, with 13 bases between the two ends. From germline, CDR1 is SGHTA and CDR2 FQGTGA. As DNA, the CDR3 is TGTGCCAGCAGCTTAATGGGGGGATTGGGCACCGGGGAGCTGTTTTTT. This codes for CASSLMGGLGTGELFF.

There are a few counts of this clonotype. The V and J genes are TRBV29-1 and TRBJ2-5; 9 bases agree with TRBD1. The CDR3 spans 11 residues. V was pared by 5 bases and J by 9 bases, with 4 bases of the junction left unmatched. CDR1 SQVTM and CDR2 ANQGSEA come from the germline V gene. Here the CDR3 reads CSVRTGDSQYF. The DNA for the CDR3 is TGCAGCGTTAGGACAGGGGATTCCCAGTACTTC.